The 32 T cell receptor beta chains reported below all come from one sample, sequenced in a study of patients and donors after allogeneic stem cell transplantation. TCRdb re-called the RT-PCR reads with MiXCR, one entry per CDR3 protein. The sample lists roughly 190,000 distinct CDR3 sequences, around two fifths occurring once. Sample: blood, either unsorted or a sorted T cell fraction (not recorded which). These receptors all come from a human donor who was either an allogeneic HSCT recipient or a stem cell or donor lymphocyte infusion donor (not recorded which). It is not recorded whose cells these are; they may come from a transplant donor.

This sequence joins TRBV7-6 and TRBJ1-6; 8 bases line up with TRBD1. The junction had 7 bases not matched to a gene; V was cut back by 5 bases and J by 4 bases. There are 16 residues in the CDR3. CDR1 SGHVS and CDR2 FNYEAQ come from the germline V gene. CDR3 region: CASSPGQGIYNSPLHF. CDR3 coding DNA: TGTGCCAGCAGCCCAGGACAGGGAATATATAATTCACCCCTCCACTTT.

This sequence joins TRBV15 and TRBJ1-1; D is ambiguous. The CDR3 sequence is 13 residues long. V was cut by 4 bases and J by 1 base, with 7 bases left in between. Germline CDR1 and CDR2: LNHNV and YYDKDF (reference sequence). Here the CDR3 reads CATSNPGNTEAFF. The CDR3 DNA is TGTGCCACCAGCAACCCAGGGAACACTGAAGCTTTCTTT.

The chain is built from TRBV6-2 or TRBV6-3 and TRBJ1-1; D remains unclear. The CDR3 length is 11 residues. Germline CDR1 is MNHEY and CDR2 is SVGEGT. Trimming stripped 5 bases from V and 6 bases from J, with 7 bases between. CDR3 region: CASSRTAEAFF. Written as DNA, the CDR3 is TGTGCCAGCAGTAGAACAGCTGAAGCTTTCTTT.

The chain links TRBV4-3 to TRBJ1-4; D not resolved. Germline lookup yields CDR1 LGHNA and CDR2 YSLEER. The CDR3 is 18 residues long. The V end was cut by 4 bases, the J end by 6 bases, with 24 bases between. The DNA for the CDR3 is TGCGCCAGCAGCCCAACTGAGCAGACGCTCTACCTAGATGAAAAACTGTTTTTT. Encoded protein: CASSPTEQTLYLDEKLFF.

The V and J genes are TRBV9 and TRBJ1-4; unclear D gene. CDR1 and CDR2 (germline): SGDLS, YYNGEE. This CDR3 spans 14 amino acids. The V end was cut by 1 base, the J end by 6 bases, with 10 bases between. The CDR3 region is CASSVRPEHEKLFF. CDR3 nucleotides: TGTGCCAGCAGCGTACGGCCCGAGCATGAAAAACTGTTTTTT. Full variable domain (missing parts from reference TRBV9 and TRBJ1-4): DSGVTQTPKHLITATGQRVTLRCSPRSGDLSVYWYQQSLDQGLQFLIQYYNGEERAKGNILERFSAQQFPDLHSELNLSSLELGDSALYFCASSVRPEHEKLFFGSGTQLSVL.

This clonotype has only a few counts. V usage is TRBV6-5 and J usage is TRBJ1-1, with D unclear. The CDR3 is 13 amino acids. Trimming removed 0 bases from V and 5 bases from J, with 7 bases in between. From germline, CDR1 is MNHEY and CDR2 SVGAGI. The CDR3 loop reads CASSYSWGTEAFF. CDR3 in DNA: TGTGCCAGCAGTTACTCGTGGGGAACTGAAGCTTTCTTT.

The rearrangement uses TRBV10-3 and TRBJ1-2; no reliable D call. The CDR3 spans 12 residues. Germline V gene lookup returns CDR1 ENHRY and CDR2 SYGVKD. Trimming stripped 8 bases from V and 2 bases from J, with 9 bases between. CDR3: CAILEQNYGYTF. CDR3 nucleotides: TGTGCCATCCTAGAACAAAACTATGGCTACACCTTC.

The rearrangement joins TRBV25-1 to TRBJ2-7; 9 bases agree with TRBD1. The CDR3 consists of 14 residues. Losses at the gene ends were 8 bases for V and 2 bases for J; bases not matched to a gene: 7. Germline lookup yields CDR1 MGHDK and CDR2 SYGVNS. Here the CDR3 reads CASSDRQGAYEQYF. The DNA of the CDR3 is TGTGCCAGCTCTGATAGACAGGGGGCCTACGAGCAGTACTTC.

The CDR3 protein is CASTTDRAFF. Here the CDR3 DNA reads TGTGCCAGCACCACGGACCGAGCTTTCTTT. The V call is TRBV7-2, the J call TRBJ1-1; the D is unclear. The CDR3 loop spans 10 amino acids. Trimming removed 7 bases at V and 10 bases at J, with 10 bases between. Germline-derived CDR1 and CDR2 are SGHTA and FQGNSA.

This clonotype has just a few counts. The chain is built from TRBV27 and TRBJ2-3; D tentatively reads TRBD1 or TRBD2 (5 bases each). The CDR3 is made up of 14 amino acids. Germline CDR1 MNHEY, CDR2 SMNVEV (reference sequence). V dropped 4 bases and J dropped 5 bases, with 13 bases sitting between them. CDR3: CASSYPGGGDTQYF. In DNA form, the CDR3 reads TGTGCCAGCAGTTATCCGGGTGGGGGAGATACGCAGTATTTT.

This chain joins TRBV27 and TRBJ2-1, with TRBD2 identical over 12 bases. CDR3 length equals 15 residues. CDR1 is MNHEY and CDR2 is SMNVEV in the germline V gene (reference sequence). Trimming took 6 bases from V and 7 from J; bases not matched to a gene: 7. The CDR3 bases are TGTGCCAGCAGCCCGACTAGCGGGAGTGATAATGAGCAGTTCTTC. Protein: CASSPTSGSDNEQFF.

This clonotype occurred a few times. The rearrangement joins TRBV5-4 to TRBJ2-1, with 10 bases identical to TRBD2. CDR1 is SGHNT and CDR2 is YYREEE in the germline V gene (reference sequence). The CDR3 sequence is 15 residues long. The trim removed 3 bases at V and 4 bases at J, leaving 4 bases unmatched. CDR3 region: CASSSGLAEYNEQFF. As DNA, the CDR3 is TGTGCCAGCAGCTCAGGACTAGCGGAGTACAATGAGCAGTTCTTC.

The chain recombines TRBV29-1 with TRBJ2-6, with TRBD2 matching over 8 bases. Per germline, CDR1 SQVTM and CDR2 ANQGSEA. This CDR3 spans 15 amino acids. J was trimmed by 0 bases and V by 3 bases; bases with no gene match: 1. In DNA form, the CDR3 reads TGCAGCGTTGATGCGGGGGGCTCTGGGGCCAACGTCCTGACTTTC. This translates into CSVDAGGSGANVLTF.

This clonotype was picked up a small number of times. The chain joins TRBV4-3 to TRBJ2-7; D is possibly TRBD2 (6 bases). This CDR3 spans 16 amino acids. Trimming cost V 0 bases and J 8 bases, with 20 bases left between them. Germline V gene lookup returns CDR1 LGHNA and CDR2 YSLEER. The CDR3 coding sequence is TGCGCCAGCAGCCAAGATTCCGGGAGAGGATCATTGAAGCAGTACTTC. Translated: CASSQDSGRGSLKQYF.

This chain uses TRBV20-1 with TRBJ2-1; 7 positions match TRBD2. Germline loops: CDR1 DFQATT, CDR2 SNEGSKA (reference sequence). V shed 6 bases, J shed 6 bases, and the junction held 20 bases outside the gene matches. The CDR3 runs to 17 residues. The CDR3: CSASWGGVLGLRNEQFF. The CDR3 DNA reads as TGCAGTGCGAGTTGGGGTGGGGTATTGGGACTACGCAATGAGCAGTTCTTC.

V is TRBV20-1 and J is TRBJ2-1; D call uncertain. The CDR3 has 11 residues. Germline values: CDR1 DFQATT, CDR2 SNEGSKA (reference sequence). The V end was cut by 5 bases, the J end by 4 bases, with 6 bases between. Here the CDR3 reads CSAGPYNEQFF. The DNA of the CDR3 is TGCAGTGCTGGGCCTTACAATGAGCAGTTCTTC.

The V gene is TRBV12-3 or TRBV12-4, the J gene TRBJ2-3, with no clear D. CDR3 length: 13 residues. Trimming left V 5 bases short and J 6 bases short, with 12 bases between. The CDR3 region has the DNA TGTGCCAGCAGTCTATCCCGCATTGATACGCAGTATTTT. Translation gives CASSLSRIDTQYF.

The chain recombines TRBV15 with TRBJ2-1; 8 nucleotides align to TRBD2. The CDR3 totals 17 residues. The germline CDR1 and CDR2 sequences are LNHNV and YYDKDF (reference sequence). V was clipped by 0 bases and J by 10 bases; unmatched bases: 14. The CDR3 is CATSRDTERETYKEQFF. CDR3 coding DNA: TGTGCCACCAGCAGAGATACCGAGCGGGAGACTTATAAAGAGCAGTTCTTC.

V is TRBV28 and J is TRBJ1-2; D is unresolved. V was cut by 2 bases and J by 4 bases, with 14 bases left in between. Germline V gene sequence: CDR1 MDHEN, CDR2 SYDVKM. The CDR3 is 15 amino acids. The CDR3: CASSLGFTSVYGYTF. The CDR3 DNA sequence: TGTGCCAGCAGTTTAGGCTTTACTAGCGTCTATGGCTACACCTTC.

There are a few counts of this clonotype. CDR3: CASSFYSRNTGELFF. The CDR3 DNA is TGCGCCAGCAGCTTTTACTCTAGGAACACCGGGGAGCTGTTTTTT. The chain is built from TRBV5-1 and TRBJ2-2; the D is unclear. This CDR3 has 15 residues. The germline V and J ends were trimmed by 2 bases and 1 base, with 9 bases remaining between them. From germline, CDR1 is SGHRS and CDR2 YFSETQ.

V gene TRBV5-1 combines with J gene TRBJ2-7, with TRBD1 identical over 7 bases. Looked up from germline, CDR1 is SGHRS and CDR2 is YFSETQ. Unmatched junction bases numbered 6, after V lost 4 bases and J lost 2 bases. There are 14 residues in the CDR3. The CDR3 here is CASSTGTDAYEQYF. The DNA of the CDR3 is TGCGCCAGCAGCACCGGGACAGATGCCTACGAGCAGTACTTC.

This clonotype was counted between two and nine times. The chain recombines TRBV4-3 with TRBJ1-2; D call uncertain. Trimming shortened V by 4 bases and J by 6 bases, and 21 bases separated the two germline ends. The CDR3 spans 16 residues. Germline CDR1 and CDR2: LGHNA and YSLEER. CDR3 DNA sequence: TGCGCCAGCAGCCGCAACCCACTTAGCGATATAGATGGCTACACCTTC. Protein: CASSRNPLSDIDGYTF.

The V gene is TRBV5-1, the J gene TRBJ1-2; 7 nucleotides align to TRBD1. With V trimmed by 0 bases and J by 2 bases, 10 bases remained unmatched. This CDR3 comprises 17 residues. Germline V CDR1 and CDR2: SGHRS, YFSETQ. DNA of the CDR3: TGCGCCAGCAGCTTGGCCACAGGGGCCTCACCAAACTATGGCTACACCTTC. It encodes CASSLATGASPNYGYTF.

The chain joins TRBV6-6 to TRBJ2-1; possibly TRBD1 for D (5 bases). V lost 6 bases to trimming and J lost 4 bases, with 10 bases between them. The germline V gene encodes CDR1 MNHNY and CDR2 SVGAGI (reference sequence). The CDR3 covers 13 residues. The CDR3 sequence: CASRQDPYNEQFF. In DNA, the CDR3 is TGTGCCAGCAGACAGGACCCGTACAATGAGCAGTTCTTC.

CDR3 in amino acids: CASSHGGAAGSSYEQYF. The CDR3 coding sequence is TGTGCCAGCAGCCATGGTGGTGCCGCCGGGAGCTCCTACGAGCAGTACTTC. This chain joins TRBV5-6 and TRBJ2-7; TRBD2 might be the D (6 bases). The V gene lost 4 bases and the J gene lost 0 bases, with 20 bases spanning the gap. Germline assignment: CDR1 SGHDT and CDR2 YYEEEE. CDR3 size: 17 residues.

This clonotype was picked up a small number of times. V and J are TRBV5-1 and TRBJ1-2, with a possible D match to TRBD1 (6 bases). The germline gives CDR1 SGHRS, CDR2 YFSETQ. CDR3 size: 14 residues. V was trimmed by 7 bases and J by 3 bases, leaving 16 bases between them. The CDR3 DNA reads TGCGCCAGCGGTCTCGGGGGCGCGGACTATGGCTACACCTTC. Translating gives CASGLGGADYGYTF.

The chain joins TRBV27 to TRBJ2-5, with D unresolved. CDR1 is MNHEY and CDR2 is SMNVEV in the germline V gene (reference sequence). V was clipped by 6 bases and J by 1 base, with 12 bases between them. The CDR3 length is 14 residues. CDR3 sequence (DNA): TGTGCCAGCAGCCTCCTAGGGTTCCAAGAGACCCAGTACTTC. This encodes CASSLLGFQETQYF.

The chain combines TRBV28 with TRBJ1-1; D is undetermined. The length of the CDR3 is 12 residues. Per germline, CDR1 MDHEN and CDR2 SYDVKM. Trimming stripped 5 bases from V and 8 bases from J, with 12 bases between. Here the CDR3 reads CASSPDGEEAFF. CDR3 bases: TGTGCCAGCAGTCCGGACGGTGAGGAAGCTTTCTTT.

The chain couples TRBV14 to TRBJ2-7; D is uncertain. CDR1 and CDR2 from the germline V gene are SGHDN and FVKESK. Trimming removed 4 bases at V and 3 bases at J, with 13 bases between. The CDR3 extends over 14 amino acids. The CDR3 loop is CASSPTRVYYEQYF. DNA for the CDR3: TGTGCCAGCAGCCCTACCCGGGTCTACTACGAGCAGTACTTC.

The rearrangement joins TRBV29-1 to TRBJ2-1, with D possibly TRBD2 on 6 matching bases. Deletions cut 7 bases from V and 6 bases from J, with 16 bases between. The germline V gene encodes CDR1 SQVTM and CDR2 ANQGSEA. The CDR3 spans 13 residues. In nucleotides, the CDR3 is TGCAGCGCCATCCCGGGACTCGCCAATGAGCAGTTCTTC. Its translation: CSAIPGLANEQFF.

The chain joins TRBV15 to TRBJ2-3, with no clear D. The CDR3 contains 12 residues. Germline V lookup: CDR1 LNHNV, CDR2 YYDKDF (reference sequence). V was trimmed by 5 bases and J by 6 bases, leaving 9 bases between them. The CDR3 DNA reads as TGTGCCACCAGCCCTAACGGGGATACGCAGTATTTT. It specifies CATSPNGDTQYF.

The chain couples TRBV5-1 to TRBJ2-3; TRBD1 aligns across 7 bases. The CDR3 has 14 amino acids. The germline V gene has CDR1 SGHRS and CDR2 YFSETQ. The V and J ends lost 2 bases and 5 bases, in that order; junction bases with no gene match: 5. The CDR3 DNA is TGCGCCAGCAGCTTAACAGGGGCGGGAGATACGCAGTATTTT. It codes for CASSLTGAGDTQYF.